These T cell receptor beta chains were read from a single sample in a study of identical twins. TCRdb itself ran the 5' RACE reads through MiXCR, one entry per CDR3 protein. This table holds 500,000 or so distinct CDR3 sequences, about 13% found once. The data were also submitted as part of a second study, on yellow fever vaccine responses in identical twins.

Sequenced material: CD4+ T cells sorted from blood. These receptors were collected from a woman aged 18-29 years in good health. CDR3s include the opening cysteine and the closing phenylalanine or tryptophan. D genes are given only for firm matches. Where a row states a size, it is once, few, many or the class of an expanded clone; other rows omit it.

J gene,D gene,clone size,V gene,CDR3 protein,CDR3 DNA
TRBJ2-2,NA,few,TRBV6-4,CASSAGGGSVGELFF,TGTGCCAGCAGTGCTGGGGGTGGAAGCGTCGGGGAGCTGTTTTTT
TRBJ2-5,TRBD1,NA,TRBV4-3,CASSQEETGRGETQYF,TGCGCCAGCAGCCAAGAGGAGACAGGGCGTGGAGAGACCCAGTACTTC
TRBJ2-7,TRBD1,many,TRBV5-1,CASSFGTGTYEQYF,TGCGCCAGCAGCTTCGGGACAGGGACCTACGAGCAGTACTTC
TRBJ2-3,TRBD2,NA,TRBV28,CASRKGLVGPNLHF,TGTGCCAGCAGAAAGGGACTAGTAGGCCCCAATCTGCATTTT
TRBJ1-1,NA,NA,TRBV30,CAWSHNTEAFF,TGTGCCTGGAGTCACAACACTGAAGCTTTCTTT
TRBJ1-3,TRBD1,few,TRBV7-2,CASSLAATGVGNTIYF,TGTGCCAGCAGCTTAGCGGCGACAGGGGTAGGAAACACCATATATTTT
TRBJ2-3,TRBD2,NA,TRBV6-1,CASARREGTDTQYF,TGTGCCAGCGCGCGGCGGGAGGGCACAGATACGCAGTATTTT
TRBJ2-1,TRBD1,NA,TRBV3-1,CASSRQTGGVGNEQFF,TGTGCCAGCAGCCGCCAAACAGGGGGCGTCGGCAATGAGCAGTTCTTC
TRBJ2-2,TRBD1,few,TRBV6-1,CASRRDRGPTGELFF,TGTGCCAGCAGGCGAGACAGGGGCCCCACCGGGGAGCTGTTTTTT
TRBJ2-1,NA,NA,TRBV6-6,CASNIQTGETKFF,TGTGCCAGCAACATCCAAACGGGGGAGACGAAGTTCTTC
TRBJ2-7,NA,NA,TRBV18,CASHSGTTYEQYF,TGTGCCAGTCACTCCGGGACAACCTACGAGCAGTACTTC
TRBJ2-7,TRBD2,NA,TRBV5-1,CASSLNQGGYEQYF,TGCGCCAGCAGCTTGAATCAGGGAGGGTACGAGCAGTACTTC
TRBJ2-7,TRBD1,NA,TRBV15,CATAFRDRAYEQYF,TGTGCCACGGCGTTTCGGGACAGGGCCTACGAGCAGTACTTC
TRBJ2-2,NA,few,TRBV18,CASSPVGGANTGELFF,TGTGCCAGCTCACCAGTTGGAGGGGCGAACACCGGGGAGCTGTTTTTT
TRBJ1-1,NA,many,TRBV20-1,CSANRGADEAFF,TGCAGTGCGAACCGCGGGGCGGATGAAGCTTTCTTT
TRBJ2-1,NA,NA,TRBV28,CASSPLLGAGSSYNEQFF,TGTGCCAGCAGTCCCCTTTTGGGGGCGGGAAGCTCCTACAATGAGCAGTTCTTC
TRBJ1-2,TRBD1,many,TRBV28,CASSLSSGTGVPLYGYTF,TGTGCCAGCAGTTTATCAAGCGGGACAGGGGTCCCCCTCTATGGCTACACCTTC
TRBJ2-2,NA,few,TRBV5-1,CASSLDGSAGELFF,TGCGCCAGCAGCTTGGATGGGTCCGCCGGGGAGCTGTTTTTT
TRBJ2-1,NA,NA,TRBV3-1,CASSQIAGYNEQFF,TGTGCCAGCAGCCAAATCGCGGGATACAATGAGCAGTTCTTC
TRBJ2-1,NA,few,TRBV11-2,CASSLGGGRNEQFF,TGTGCCAGCAGCTTAGGAGGGGGGCGTAATGAGCAGTTCTTC
TRBJ2-5,TRBD1,few,TRBV7-8,CASSLPTGGSETQYF,TGTGCCAGCAGCTTACCGACAGGGGGATCTGAGACCCAGTACTTC
TRBJ2-7,TRBD2,NA,TRBV6-2/TRBV6-3,CASSNPNRAGVEQYF,TGTGCCAGCAGTAACCCCAATAGGGCGGGAGTGGAGCAGTACTTC
TRBJ1-4,TRBD1,few,TRBV6-1,CASRKGAGGETNEKLFF,TGTGCCAGCAGGAAAGGTGCAGGGGGTGAAACTAATGAAAAACTGTTTTTT
TRBJ2-7,NA,NA,TRBV11-2,CASSFRVSSGILYF,TGTGCCAGCAGCTTTCGGGTTAGTTCGGGCATCCTATACTTC
TRBJ2-7,TRBD2,few,TRBV10-3,CAIRDSGSSYEQYF,TGTGCCATCAGGGATAGCGGGAGTTCCTACGAGCAGTACTTC
TRBJ2-3,TRBD2,once,TRBV30,CAWSRLAGEGDTQYF,TGTGCCTGGAGCCGACTAGCGGGGGAGGGAGATACGCAGTATTTT
TRBJ1-4,NA,NA,TRBV7-9,CASSFGVATNEKLFF,TGTGCCAGCAGCTTCGGGGTGGCAACTAATGAAAAACTGTTTTTT
TRBJ2-5,NA,few,TRBV6-5,CASSYSKPSETQYF,TGTGCCAGCAGTTACTCGAAACCTTCCGAGACCCAGTACTTC
TRBJ2-7,NA,many,TRBV3-1,CASSQRGTYEQYF,TGTGCCAGCAGCCAACGAGGAACTTACGAGCAGTACTTC
TRBJ2-1,TRBD2,NA,TRBV2,CASRQTSGSSIHEQFF,TGTGCCAGCAGGCAGACTAGCGGGAGCTCGATCCATGAGCAGTTCTTC
TRBJ2-3,TRBD2,NA,TRBV11-2,CASSLVGLAGSTDTQYF,TGTGCCAGCAGCTTAGTGGGGCTAGCGGGGAGCACAGATACGCAGTATTTT
TRBJ2-7,TRBD1,NA,TRBV5-1,CASSAGTGLGEQYF,TGCGCCAGCAGCGCCGGGACAGGGCTCGGCGAGCAGTACTTC
TRBJ2-5,NA,few,TRBV14,CASSQTGFVVRQETQYF,TGTGCCAGCAGCCAGACTGGGTTTGTAGTGAGGCAAGAGACCCAGTACTTC
TRBJ1-2,NA,NA,TRBV7-9,CASSLVPDYGYTF,TGTGCCAGCAGCTTAGTACCAGACTATGGCTACACCTTC
TRBJ2-7,NA,few,TRBV6-1,CASTPLSGGAYEQYF,TGTGCCAGCACCCCCTTGTCCGGGGGCGCCTACGAGCAGTACTTC
TRBJ2-3,TRBD2,NA,TRBV20-1,CSARVGTSGWIDTQYF,TGCAGTGCTAGAGTAGGGACTAGCGGGTGGATAGATACGCAGTATTTT
TRBJ2-5,TRBD2,NA,TRBV20-1,CSARGSSGIQETQYF,TGCAGTGCTAGAGGATCTAGCGGCATCCAAGAGACCCAGTACTTC
TRBJ1-2,TRBD1,few,TRBV18,CASSQGQGLYGETF,TGTGCCAGCTCACAGGGACAGGGACTTTATGGGGAAACCTTC
TRBJ2-7,NA,few,TRBV6-4,CASSDAGVGRAYEQYF,TGTGCCAGCAGTGACGCCGGTGTAGGCAGAGCCTACGAGCAGTACTTC
TRBJ2-2,TRBD1,few,TRBV11-3,CASSSGQGEYRELFF,TGTGCCAGCAGCTCCGGACAGGGGGAATACCGGGAGCTGTTTTTT
TRBJ2-1,NA,NA,TRBV2,CASSLERYEQFF,TGTGCCAGCAGTCTGGAACGGTATGAGCAGTTCTTC
TRBJ1-6,TRBD1,NA,TRBV7-9,CASNRGLNSPLHF,TGTGCCAGTAACAGGGGGCTTAATTCACCCCTCCACTTT
TRBJ2-3,TRBD2,NA,TRBV25-1,CASSVSSGRYTDTQYF,TGTGCCAGCAGTGTGTCTAGCGGGAGATACACAGATACGCAGTATTTT
TRBJ2-7,NA,few,TRBV20-1,CSASGGAFSYEQYF,TGCAGTGCTAGCGGAGGGGCCTTTTCCTACGAGCAGTACTTC
TRBJ2-2,NA,NA,TRBV10-3,CAISEMARGSTGELFF,TGTGCCATCAGTGAGATGGCCAGGGGTAGCACCGGGGAGCTGTTTTTT